Following are 25 T cell receptor beta chains from one sample sequenced in a study of T cell changes during pregnancy in multiple sclerosis. Using immunoSEQ multiplex PCR, the repertoire was profiled, and TCRdb retains in-frame clones only, with some absent. The data contain about 73,000 clones, approximately 92% of them seen just once; the ten biggest clones take up roughly 3%. This specimen consisted of peripheral blood, obtained in the third trimester of pregnancy. The receptors here all came from a female donor in good health, enrolled as a control in a pregnancy study.

The V gene is TRBV6-5, the J gene TRBJ1-1; 7 bases align to TRBD1. This CDR3 is built from 13 residues. Germline CDR1 and CDR2: MNHEY and SVGAGI. J was trimmed by 4 bases and V by 6 bases; bases with no gene match: 5. CDR3 region: CASSPGGGTEAFF. As DNA, the CDR3 is TGTGCCAGCAGCCCAGGGGGAGGCACTGAAGCTTTCTTT.

The chain carries TRBV5-1 and TRBJ2-7; 8 nucleotides agree with TRBD1. The CDR3 covers 17 residues. The germline V gene encodes CDR1 SGHRS and CDR2 YFSETQ. The V and J ends lost 4 bases and 0 bases, in that order; junction bases with no gene match: 12. CDR3 protein: CASSLGRQGIGSYEQYF. The CDR3 DNA is TGCGCCAGCAGCCTCGGGCGACAGGGGATAGGCTCCTACGAGCAGTACTTC.

V usage is TRBV28 and J usage is TRBJ2-7; TRBD2 might be the D (6 bases). CDR3 size: 12 residues. The V end was cut by 5 bases, the J end by 4 bases, with 9 bases between. The germline gives CDR1 MDHEN, CDR2 SYDVKM. Here the CDR3 reads CASSQTRYEQYF. DNA of the CDR3: TGTGCCAGCAGTCAGACTAGGTACGAGCAGTACTTC.

This sequence joins TRBV7-2 and TRBJ2-7, with a possible D match to TRBD1 (6 bases). This CDR3 contains 15 residues. The germline gives CDR1 SGHTA, CDR2 FQGNSA. V was trimmed by 0 bases and J by 0 bases, leaving 9 bases between them. DNA of the CDR3: TGTGCCAGCAGCTTAGCAGTGGACAGCTCCTACGAGCAGTACTTC. Its translation: CASSLAVDSSYEQYF.

V is TRBV28 and J is TRBJ2-1; tentatively, D is TRBD2 (5 bases). CDR1 is MDHEN, CDR2 SYDVKM, per germline. The ends were cut back, 4 bases at V and 9 bases at J, with 13 bases in the middle. CDR3 length equals 13 residues. The CDR3 sequence: CASSSLLGSEQFF. The DNA of the CDR3 is TGTGCCAGCAGTTCCCTACTAGGGAGTGAGCAGTTCTTC.

J is TRBJ2-3 and V is TRBV19; the match to TRBD2 covers 7 bases. The CDR3 is 16 residues long. With V trimmed by 4 bases and J by 4 bases, 11 bases remained unmatched. Germline CDR1 reads LNHDA; CDR2 reads SQIVND (reference sequence). CDR3: CASSTPGGEGPDTQYF. CDR3 in DNA: TGTGCCAGTAGTACCCCTGGGGGGGAGGGCCCAGATACGCAGTATTTT. The whole variable domain, remainder taken from reference TRBV19 and TRBJ2-3, is DGGITQSPKYLFRKEGQNVTLSCEQNLNHDAMYWYRQDPGQGLRLIYYSQIVNDFQKGDIAEGYSVSREKKESFPLTVTSAQKNPTAFYLCASSTPGGEGPDTQYFGPGTRLTVL.

The chain recombines TRBV6-6 with TRBJ1-1, with D possibly being TRBD1 (5 bases). V lost 0 bases and J 5 bases, leaving 13 bases between the germline ends. From germline, CDR1 is MNHNY and CDR2 SVGAGI (reference sequence). The CDR3 is made up of 15 amino acids. The CDR3 is CASSYSRQGGTEAFF. Here the CDR3 DNA reads TGTGCCAGCAGTTACTCGCGGCAGGGCGGTACTGAAGCTTTCTTT.

This chain links TRBV5-6 with TRBJ2-5; the D gene is possibly TRBD2 (5 bases). This CDR3 is 14 amino acids long. The V and J ends lost 0 bases and 1 base respectively, with 7 bases between them. CDR1 and CDR2 (germline): SGHDT, YYEEEE. The CDR3 nucleotides are TGTGCCAGCAGCTTGGCTGCGGGCCAAGAGACCCAGTACTTC. Protein: CASSLAAGQETQYF.

The rearrangement joins TRBV11-3 to TRBJ2-1; D is uncertain. This CDR3 is 15 amino acids long. V lost 0 bases and J lost 2, with 8 bases in between. Germline lookup yields CDR1 SGHNT and CDR2 YENEEA. The CDR3: CASSLESGAYNEQFF. DNA of the CDR3: TGTGCCAGCAGCTTAGAATCCGGAGCCTACAATGAGCAGTTCTTC.

V gene TRBV1 combines with J gene TRBJ2-1; the D call TRBD2 from the table was never checked on the DNA. TRBV1 is flagged as a pseudogene. This CDR3 is built from 14 residues. This CDR3 reads CTSNGTCNYNEQFF. CDR3 DNA sequence: TGCACCAGCAACGGGACTTGCAATTACAATGAGCAGTTCTTC.

The chain combines TRBV6-5 with TRBJ2-5, with 7 bases aligning to TRBD1. Trimming took 5 bases from V and 3 from J; bases not matched to a gene: 3. Germline V gene lookup returns CDR1 MNHEY and CDR2 SVGAGI. The CDR3 has 13 residues. The CDR3 region has the DNA TGTGCCAGCAGTGACAGGGTGAAAGAGACCCAGTACTTC. Its protein product is CASSDRVKETQYF.

The chain employs TRBV28 and TRBJ2-5, with D possibly being TRBD1 (6 bases). Germline CDR1 is MDHEN and CDR2 is SYDVKM. The CDR3 length is 14 residues. Trimming cost V 2 bases and J 4 bases, with 11 bases left between them. DNA of the CDR3: TGTGCCAGCAGTTTAAACCCAGGGGCAGAGACCCAGTACTTC. Its protein product is CASSLNPGAETQYF. The entire variable domain, with the rest obtained from reference TRBV28 and TRBJ2-5, is as follows: DVKVTQSSRYLVKRTGEKVFLECVQDMDHENMFWYRQDPGLGLRLIYFSYDVKMKEKGDIPEGYSVSREKKERFSLILESASTNQTSMYLCASSLNPGAETQYFGPGTRLLVL.

V and J are TRBV2 and TRBJ1-5; 7 nucleotides align to TRBD1. V shed 4 bases, J shed 0 bases, and the junction held 3 bases outside the gene matches. CDR3 size: 15 residues. Germline values: CDR1 SNHLY, CDR2 FYNNEI. The CDR3 DNA sequence: TGTGCCAGCAGTGTGGGACAGTATAGCAATCAGCCCCAGCATTTT. Its protein is CASSVGQYSNQPQHF.

The chain employs TRBV5-4 and TRBJ2-5; 10 bases match TRBD2. Trimming removed 2 bases from V and 4 bases from J; junction bases left unmatched: 2. There are 14 residues in the CDR3. Germline values: CDR1 SGHNT, CDR2 YYREEE (reference sequence). The CDR3 spells CASSLAGGRETQYF. Here the CDR3 DNA reads TGTGCCAGCAGCTTAGCGGGAGGGCGAGAGACCCAGTACTTC.

The chain employs TRBV7-9 and TRBJ1-5, with a weak D call TRBD1 (5 bases). The length of the CDR3 is 15 residues. Germline lookup yields CDR1 SEHNR and CDR2 FQNEAQ (reference sequence). Trimming took 5 bases from V and 4 from J, leaving 15 bases between them. For the CDR3, the DNA is TGTGCCAGCAGCGACCCCCTGGACACGAATCAGCCCCAGCATTTT. It encodes CASSDPLDTNQPQHF.

CDR3 protein: CASSPDRYGYTF. In DNA, the CDR3 is TGTGCCAGCAGTCCGGACAGATATGGCTACACCTTC. The rearrangement joins TRBV28 to TRBJ1-2, with a weak D call TRBD1 (6 bases). Trimming shortened V by 5 bases and J by 5 bases, and 9 bases separated the two germline ends. The CDR3 runs to 12 residues. Germline CDR1 reads MDHEN; CDR2 reads SYDVKM.

The chain employs TRBV11-2 and TRBJ2-3; 8 positions match TRBD2. CDR1 and CDR2 from the germline V gene are SGHAT and FQNNGV. The junction had 6 bases not matched to a gene; V was cut back by 1 base and J by 0 bases. This CDR3 has 17 residues. In nucleotides, the CDR3 is TGTGCCAGCAGCTTAGGTACGGAGCGGGAGAGCACAGATACGCAGTATTTT. It translates to CASSLGTERESTDTQYF. Looking up the rest from reference TRBV11-2 and TRBJ2-3 gives the full variable domain: EAGVAQSPRYKIIEKRQSVAFWCNPISGHATLYWYQQILGQGPKLLIQFQNNGVVDDSQLPKDRFSAERLKGVDSTLKIQPAKLEDSAVYLCASSLGTERESTDTQYFGPGTRLTVL.

This chain uses TRBV11-2 with TRBJ1-6; D gene ambiguous. V was clipped by 5 bases and J by 0 bases, with 11 bases between them. Germline V gives CDR1 SGHAT, CDR2 FQNNGV. This CDR3 region has 16 residues. The CDR3 DNA reads TGTGCCAGCAGCCCAGAACAGAGCTCCTATAATTCACCCCTCCACTTT. Amino acid sequence: CASSPEQSSYNSPLHF.

This clone has a single count. Germline is not matched at one junction end, which may reflect a read error. The chain has TRBV7-7 and TRBJ2-1; TRBD2 aligns across 10 bases. CDR3 length: 15 amino acids. CDR1 is SSHAT and CDR2 is FNYEAQ in the germline V gene (reference sequence). Here the CDR3 reads CASSFSGRIYNEQFF. The CDR3 bases are TGTGCTAGCAGCTTTAGCGGGAGGATTTACAATGAGCAGTTCTTC.

V and J are TRBV11-2 and TRBJ1-2; 8 bases are a match to TRBD1. Germline lookup yields CDR1 SGHAT and CDR2 FQNNGV. The CDR3 loop spans 13 amino acids. V gave up 4 bases and J gave up 4 bases; unmatched junction bases: 2. CDR3 residues: CASSSTGAYGYTF. CDR3 nucleotides: TGTGCCAGCAGCTCGACAGGGGCCTATGGCTACACCTTC. The variable domain in full, with the rest retrieved from reference TRBV11-2 and TRBJ1-2, is EAGVAQSPRYKIIEKRQSVAFWCNPISGHATLYWYQQILGQGPKLLIQFQNNGVVDDSQLPKDRFSAERLKGVDSTLKIQPAKLEDSAVYLCASSSTGAYGYTFGSGTRLTVV.

The genes are TRBV2 and TRBJ2-3, with TRBD2 as a possible D gene (6 bases). The CDR3 is 13 residues long. Germline CDR1 SNHLY, CDR2 FYNNEI. The V end was cut by 8 bases, the J end by 0 bases, with 9 bases between. The CDR3 loop is CASLGLSTDTQYF. The CDR3 nucleotides are TGTGCCAGCTTGGGACTCAGCACAGATACGCAGTATTTT.

The J gene is TRBJ1-6, the V gene TRBV5-6; 9 nucleotides match TRBD1. This CDR3 is 16 amino acids long. V trimming: 3 bases; J trimming: 7 bases; junction bases outside the gene matches: 8. Per the germline V gene, CDR1 is SGHDT and CDR2 is YYEEEE. CDR3 in amino acids: CASSSLTGGRNSPLHF. The CDR3 nucleotides read TGTGCCAGCAGCTCTCTGACAGGGGGAAGGAATTCACCCCTCCACTTT.

The V call is TRBV5-6, the J call TRBJ2-7; no clear D gene. The germline CDR1 and CDR2 sequences are SGHDT and YYEEEE. V lost 0 bases and J lost 6, with 13 bases in between. This CDR3 is built from 14 residues. The CDR3 region is CASSLGLGSLEQYF. CDR3 coding DNA: TGTGCCAGCAGCTTGGGTCTAGGCTCCCTCGAGCAGTACTTC. The whole variable domain, remainder taken from reference TRBV5-6 and TRBJ2-7, is DAGVTQSPTHLIKTRGQQVTLRCSPKSGHDTVSWYQQALGQGPQFIFQYYEEEERQRGNFPDRFSGHQFPNYSSELNVNALLLGDSALYLCASSLGLGSLEQYFGPGTRLTVT.

The chain is built from TRBV4-1 and TRBJ1-1; tentative D call: TRBD1 (6 bases). V shed 8 bases and J shed 5 bases, with 24 bases lying between them. In germline, CDR1 is MGHRA, CDR2 YSYEKL. This CDR3 is 16 amino acids long. The CDR3: CASGKGLQGLGTEAFF. CDR3 DNA: TGCGCCAGCGGGAAAGGCCTACAGGGATTGGGGACTGAAGCTTTCTTT.

The chain combines TRBV6-5 with TRBJ1-2; 8 nucleotides agree with TRBD1. This CDR3 is built from 14 residues. After removal of 3 bases from V and 7 bases from J, the junction contained 7 bases not matched to a gene. CDR1 and CDR2 (germline): MNHEY, SVGAGI. CDR3 in amino acids: CASSYQGAIGGYTF. CDR3 coding DNA: TGTGCCAGCAGTTATCAGGGGGCGATAGGTGGCTACACCTTC.